One T cell receptor beta chain is described in this entry. This sample was included in a study of immune characterization of retroperitoneal liposarcoma. Trimming at V came to 2 bases and at J to 8 bases, leaving 12 bases not matched to a gene. The CDR3 spans 16 residues. Via MiXCR, TCRdb re-called the PCR reads, giving one row per CDR3 protein. The table records 10,000 to 12,000 distinct CDR3 sequences, 28% of them present only once. This receptor was obtained from a male donor with retroperitoneal liposarcoma. Sequenced: tumor tissue. The chain couples TRBV12-3 or TRBV12-4 to TRBJ2-4; the match to TRBD2 covers 7 bases. This CDR3 is CASSLWDRPRGDIQYF. CDR3 nucleotides: TGTGCCAGCAGTTTATGGGACCGACCCCGGGGGGACATTCAGTACTTC.